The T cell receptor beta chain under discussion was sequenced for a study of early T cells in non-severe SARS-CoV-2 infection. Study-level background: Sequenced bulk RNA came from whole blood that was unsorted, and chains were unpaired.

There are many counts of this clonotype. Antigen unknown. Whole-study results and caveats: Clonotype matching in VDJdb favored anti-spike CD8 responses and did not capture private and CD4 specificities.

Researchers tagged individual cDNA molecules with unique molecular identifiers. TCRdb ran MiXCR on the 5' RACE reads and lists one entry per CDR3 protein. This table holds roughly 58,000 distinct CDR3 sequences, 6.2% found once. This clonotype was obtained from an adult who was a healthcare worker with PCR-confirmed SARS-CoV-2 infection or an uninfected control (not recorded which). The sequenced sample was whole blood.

The DNA for the CDR3 is TGTGCCGGAGGCCGGACGGGGACTGAAGCTTTCTTT. It yields the protein CAGGRTGTEAFF. V is TRBV10-3 and J is TRBJ1-1, with D uncertain. This CDR3 is 12 amino acids long. Trimming stripped 11 bases from V and 5 bases from J, with 15 bases between. CDR1 and CDR2 (germline): ENHRY, SYGVKD.